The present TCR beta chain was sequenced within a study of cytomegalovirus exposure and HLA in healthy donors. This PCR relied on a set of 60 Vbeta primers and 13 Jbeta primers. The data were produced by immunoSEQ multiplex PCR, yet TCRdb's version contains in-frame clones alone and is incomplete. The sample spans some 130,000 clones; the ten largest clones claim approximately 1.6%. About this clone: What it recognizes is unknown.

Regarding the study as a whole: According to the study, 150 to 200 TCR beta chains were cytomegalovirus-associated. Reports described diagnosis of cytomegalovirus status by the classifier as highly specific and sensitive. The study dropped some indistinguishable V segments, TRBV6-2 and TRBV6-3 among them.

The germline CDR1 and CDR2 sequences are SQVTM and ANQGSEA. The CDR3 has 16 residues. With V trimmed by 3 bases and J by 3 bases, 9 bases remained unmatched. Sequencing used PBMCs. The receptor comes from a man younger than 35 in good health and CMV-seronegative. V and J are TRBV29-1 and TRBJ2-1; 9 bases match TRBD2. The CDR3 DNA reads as TGCAGCGTTGAGGGGGTCTCTAGCGGGAACTACAATGAGCAGTTCTTC. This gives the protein CSVEGVSSGNYNEQFF.